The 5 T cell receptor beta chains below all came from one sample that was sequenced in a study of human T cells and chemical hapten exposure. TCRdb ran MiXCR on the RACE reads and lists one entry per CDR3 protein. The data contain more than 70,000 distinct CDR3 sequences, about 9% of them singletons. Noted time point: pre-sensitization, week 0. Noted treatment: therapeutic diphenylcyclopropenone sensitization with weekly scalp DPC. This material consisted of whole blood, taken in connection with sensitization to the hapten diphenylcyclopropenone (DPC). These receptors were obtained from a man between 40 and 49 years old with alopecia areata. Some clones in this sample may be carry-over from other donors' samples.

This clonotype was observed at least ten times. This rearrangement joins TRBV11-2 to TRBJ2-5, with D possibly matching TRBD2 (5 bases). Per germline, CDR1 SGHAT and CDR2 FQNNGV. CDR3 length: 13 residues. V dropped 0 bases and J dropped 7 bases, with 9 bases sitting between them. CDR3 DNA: TGTGCCAGCAGCTTAGATGCGGGCGGGACCCAGTACTTC. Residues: CASSLDAGGTQYF.

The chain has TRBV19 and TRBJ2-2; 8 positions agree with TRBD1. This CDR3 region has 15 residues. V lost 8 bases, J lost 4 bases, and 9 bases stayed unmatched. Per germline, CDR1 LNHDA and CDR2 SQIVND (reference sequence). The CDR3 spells CASGRAGGVTGELFF. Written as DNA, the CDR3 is TGTGCCAGTGGTCGCGCAGGGGGCGTCACCGGGGAGCTGTTTTTT. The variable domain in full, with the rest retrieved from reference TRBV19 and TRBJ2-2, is DGGITQSPKYLFRKEGQNVTLSCEQNLNHDAMYWYRQDPGQGLRLIYYSQIVNDFQKGDIAEGYSVSREKKESFPLTVTSAQKNPTAFYLCASGRAGGVTGELFFGEGSRLTVL.

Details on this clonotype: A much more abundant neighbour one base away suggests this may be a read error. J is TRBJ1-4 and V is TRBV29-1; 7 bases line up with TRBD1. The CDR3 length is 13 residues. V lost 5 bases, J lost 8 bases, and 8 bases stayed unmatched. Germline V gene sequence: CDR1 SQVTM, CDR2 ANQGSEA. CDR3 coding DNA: TGCAGCGTTATGGGACAGACGGGGGAAAAACTGTTTTTT. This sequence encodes CSVMGQTGEKLFF.

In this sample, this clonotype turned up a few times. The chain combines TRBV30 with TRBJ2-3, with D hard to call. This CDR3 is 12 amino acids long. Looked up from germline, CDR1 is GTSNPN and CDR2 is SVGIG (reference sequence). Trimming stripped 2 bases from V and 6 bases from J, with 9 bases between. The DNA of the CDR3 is TGTGCCTGGAGTTACTTGTCCGATACGCAGTATTTT. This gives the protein CAWSYLSDTQYF. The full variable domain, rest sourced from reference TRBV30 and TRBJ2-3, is SQTIHQWPATLVQPVGSPLSLECTVEGTSNPNLYWYRQAAGRGLQLLFYSVGIGQISSEVPQNLSASRPQDRQFILSSKKLLLSDSGFYLCAWSYLSDTQYFGPGTRLTVL.

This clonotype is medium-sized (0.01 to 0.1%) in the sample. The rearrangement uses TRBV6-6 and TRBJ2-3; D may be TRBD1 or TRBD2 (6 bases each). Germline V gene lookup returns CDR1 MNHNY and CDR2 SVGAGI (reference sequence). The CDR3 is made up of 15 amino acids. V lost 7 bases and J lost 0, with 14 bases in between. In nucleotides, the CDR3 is TGTGCCAGCACCCTAGGAGGGGGGAGCACAGATACGCAGTATTTT. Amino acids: CASTLGGGSTDTQYF.